This T cell receptor (beta chain) was recovered during a study of blood T cell repertoires in COVID-19. Across the whole study: Samples of COVID-19 (acute and convalescent) were obtained from the United States, Italy and Spain. Sources were T cells, B-cell-depleted T cells, or PBMCs; the material itself was cDNA or gDNA.

Seattle enrolled patients during active infection and tracked them longitudinally. In the study's own analysis: Researchers report that nucleated cell counts were estimated from reference gene primer amplification. Data came from immunoSEQ multiplex PCR; TCRdb stores just in-frame clones and leaves some out. V and J calls plus clone size are reproduced from that table; the DNA served to infer D and trimming. The repertoire holds 85,000 to 100,000 clones, with 85% to 90% as singletons. The sequencing input was peripheral blood. The sequence derives from a man aged 45-60 years with COVID-19, enrolled during active disease.

CDR3 sequence: CASSKERGSNTEAFF. In DNA, the CDR3 is TGTGCCAGCAGTAAGGAGCGGGGCTCGAACACTGAAGCTTTCTTT. This chain links TRBV2 with TRBJ1-1; weak D call: TRBD1 (5 bases). Looked up from germline, CDR1 is SNHLY and CDR2 is FYNNEI. This CDR3 is built from 15 residues. The V end lost 5 bases, the J end lost 1 base, and 14 bases lay between the germline ends.